This entry lists 26 T cell receptor beta chains sequenced from one sample in a study of T-cell reconstitution after alpha-beta-depleted transplantation in children (dated by TCRdb to about 2016). Library preparation employed PCR. Sequencer: Illumina HiSeq 2500. TCR library preparation used molecular barcoding, with unique molecular identifiers applied to normalize quantification of the TCRbeta repertoire. Through fastp at Q25 and MiXCR, TCRdb rebuilt clones from the public reads, retaining in-frame beta chains. Identical CDR3 proteins give one entry, which carries the most common genes and DNA. The sample data list about 200,000 distinct CDR3 sequences, and approximately 6% of these were observed just once. The ten largest clones add up to around 4.3% of the sample. The treatment or condition label here, explained by the study, means: allogeneic hematopoietic cell transplantation with graft depleted of TCRalphabeta T cells and CD19 B cells.

The sequencing here drew on PBMCs, taken before TCRalphabeta/CD19-depleted stem cell transplant. These receptors were obtained from a girl under three years old with combined immunodeficiency, due to receive a stem cell transplant.

This clonotype showed up many times. The gene calls are TRBV7-2 and TRBJ1-6; a possible D gene is TRBD1 (5 bases). V gave up 5 bases and J gave up 6 bases, with 14 bases separating them. The CDR3 has 15 residues. Germline V gene sequence: CDR1 SGHTA, CDR2 FQGNSA. CDR3 region: CASSLEGFLNSPLHF. CDR3 sequence (DNA): TGTGCCAGCAGCCTAGAGGGGTTCCTTAATTCACCCCTCCACTTT.

This clonotype occurred many times. The chain joins TRBV28 to TRBJ2-6; D is ambiguous. V was cut by 3 bases and J by 4 bases, with 7 bases left in between. This CDR3 has 14 residues. Per the germline V gene, CDR1 is MDHEN and CDR2 is SYDVKM. This CDR3 reads CASSFPRGANVLTF. The CDR3 coding sequence is TGTGCCAGCAGTTTCCCCCGGGGGGCCAACGTCCTGACTTTC.

This clonotype occurred a few times. The chain links TRBV29-1 to TRBJ2-4; 8 bases align to TRBD2. Germline V gene sequence: CDR1 SQVTM, CDR2 ANQGSEA. V shed 2 bases and J 5 bases; nucleotides not matched to a gene: 11. The CDR3 totals 16 residues. CDR3 sequence (DNA): TGCAGCGTTGAAAGGTCGAGCGGGGGAATTCAAAACATTCAGTACTTC. As protein: CSVERSSGGIQNIQYF.

The chain combines TRBV3-1 with TRBJ2-3, with a tentative D call TRBD2 (5 bases). The CDR3 sequence is 13 residues long. The germline CDR1 and CDR2 sequences are LGHDT and YNNKEL (reference sequence). The V gene lost 8 bases and the J gene lost 2 bases, with 11 bases spanning the gap. The CDR3 here is CASSQRITDTQYF. The CDR3 coding sequence is TGTGCCAGCTCCCAGCGGATCACAGATACGCAGTATTTT.

This clonotype was seen many times. The genes are TRBV4-3 and TRBJ1-2; D possibly corresponds to TRBD1 (6 bases). V was clipped by 0 bases and J by 6 bases, with 17 bases between them. The CDR3 is 16 residues long. Germline V gene sequence: CDR1 LGHNA, CDR2 YSLEER. The CDR3 DNA sequence: TGCGCCAGCAGCCAAGAAGTTACATTGGACAGCGATGGCTACACCTTC. Translating it yields CASSQEVTLDSDGYTF.

This clonotype was seen repeatedly, ten times or more. This sequence joins TRBV20-1 and TRBJ2-3; D remains ambiguous. CDR1 DFQATT and CDR2 SNEGSKA come from the germline V gene (reference sequence). The CDR3 contains 14 residues. The V gene lost 1 base and the J gene lost 2 bases, with 10 bases spanning the gap. The CDR3 nucleotides are TGCAGTGCTAGAGTACCCATGATCACAGATACGCAGTATTTT. This encodes CSARVPMITDTQYF.

This clonotype has a handful of counts. The chain joins TRBV20-1 to TRBJ2-7; 15 bases align to TRBD2. V shed 1 base, J shed 4 bases, and the junction held 14 bases outside the gene matches. This CDR3 comprises 19 residues. Per the germline V gene, CDR1 is DFQATT and CDR2 is SNEGSKA (reference sequence). This chain's CDR3 is CSARVETSGLAGGVYEQYF. Here the CDR3 DNA reads TGCAGTGCTAGAGTTGAGACGTCGGGACTAGCGGGGGGAGTATACGAGCAGTACTTC.

This clonotype was observed at least ten times. V usage is TRBV12-3 or TRBV12-4 and J usage is TRBJ1-1; D call uncertain. With 7 bases removed from V and 4 bases from J, the gap between germline ends came to 25 bases. This CDR3 is built from 17 residues. The CDR3 DNA follows: TGTGCCAGCACCCTAGGCGGTGGGGTAGATGGTATCACTGAAGCTTTCTTT. As protein: CASTLGGGVDGITEAFF.

This clonotype showed up just a few times. The rearrangement joins TRBV10-3 to TRBJ2-7, with D perhaps matching TRBD2 (6 bases). The CDR3 is 13 amino acids. Germline CDR1 reads ENHRY; CDR2 reads SYGVKD. Trimming took off 8 bases at V and 2 bases at J, with 13 bases between the two ends. CDR3 sequence reads: CAIGPGVPYEQYF. As DNA, the CDR3 is TGTGCCATCGGTCCGGGGGTCCCCTACGAGCAGTACTTC.

This clonotype was seen at least ten times. The rearrangement links TRBV6-2 or TRBV6-3 to TRBJ1-5; no definite D call. Per the germline V gene, CDR1 is MNHEY and CDR2 is SVGEGT. This CDR3 region has 14 residues. Trimming removed 6 bases at V and 3 bases at J, with 12 bases between. CDR3 sequence reads: CASSFGRTNQPQHF. For the CDR3, the DNA is TGTGCCAGCAGCTTTGGACGGACCAATCAGCCCCAGCATTTT.

The rearrangement links TRBV9 to TRBJ1-6, with D possibly TRBD1 on 6 matching bases. Germline CDR1 reads SGDLS; CDR2 reads YYNGEE. The germline V and J ends were trimmed by 0 bases and 8 bases, with 12 bases remaining between them. This CDR3 spans 15 amino acids. CDR3 in amino acids: CASSVGKGGYSPLHF. The CDR3 DNA reads TGTGCCAGCAGCGTAGGTAAAGGGGGTTATTCACCCCTCCACTTT.

This clonotype was recorded at least ten times. The chain joins TRBV7-2 to TRBJ2-2, with D unclear. This CDR3 has 15 amino acids. Between the trimmed V and J ends, which lost 1 base and 7 bases, there was a span of 13 bases. Germline-derived CDR1 and CDR2 are SGHTA and FQGNSA. The CDR3 nucleotides read TGTGCCAGCAGCTTAGGGCGTAGAGTTTTCGGGGAGCTGTTTTTT. Translating gives CASSLGRRVFGELFF.

The table lists this clonotype with many counts. This rearrangement joins TRBV20-1 to TRBJ2-7; no clear D gene. CDR3 size: 12 residues. The germline CDR1 and CDR2 sequences are DFQATT and SNEGSKA (reference sequence). The germline V and J ends were trimmed by 0 bases and 4 bases, with 7 bases remaining between them. The CDR3 region has the DNA TGCAGTGCTAGAGATACGGTGTACGAGCAGTACTTC. Its protein product is CSARDTVYEQYF.

The table lists this clonotype with many counts. The chain uses TRBV20-1 and TRBJ2-2, with TRBD1 as a possible D gene (6 bases). Trimming took 6 bases from V and 1 from J, leaving 9 bases between them. There are 13 residues in the CDR3. Looked up from germline, CDR1 is DFQATT and CDR2 is SNEGSKA (reference sequence). The CDR3 bases are TGCAGTGCCCAGGGGTTGAACACCGGGGAGCTGTTTTTT. Protein sequence: CSAQGLNTGELFF.

This clonotype was detected many times. This rearrangement joins TRBV7-9 to TRBJ2-3, with D unclear. Germline V CDR1 and CDR2: SEHNR, FQNEAQ (reference sequence). The CDR3 runs 14 residues. Trimming cost V 3 bases and J 3 bases, with 10 bases left between them. CDR3 region: CASSLTSLTDTQYF. The CDR3 DNA sequence: TGTGCCAGCAGCTTGACTTCTCTTACAGATACGCAGTATTTT.

This clonotype was counted at least ten times. This sequence joins TRBV12-3 or TRBV12-4 and TRBJ2-6; 8 bases align to TRBD1. This CDR3 is 19 amino acids long. Losses at the gene ends were 7 bases for V and 0 bases for J; bases not matched to a gene: 14. The CDR3 is CASTFKAGTGFSGANVLTF. In nucleotides, the CDR3 is TGTGCCAGCACCTTCAAGGCCGGGACAGGTTTCTCTGGGGCCAACGTCCTGACTTTC.

This clonotype has a count of ten or more. V and J are TRBV29-1 and TRBJ2-1, with D perhaps matching TRBD2 (5 bases). Germline loops: CDR1 SQVTM, CDR2 ANQGSEA. Between the trimmed V and J ends, which lost 1 base and 5 bases, there was a span of 15 bases. The length of the CDR3 is 15 residues. Here the CDR3 DNA reads TGCAGCGTTGAAGGGAGAGGGAGTCTCGACAATGAGCAGTTCTTC. Translation: CSVEGRGSLDNEQFF.

Ten or more counts support this clonotype. The CDR3 region has the DNA TGTGCCAGCGCCGCTGGACAGGACCCGTACAATGAGCAGTTCTTC. This translates into CASAAGQDPYNEQFF. This chain joins TRBV18 and TRBJ2-1, with TRBD1 matching 7 bases. In germline, CDR1 is KGHSH, CDR2 LQKENI. The CDR3 totals 15 residues. After removal of 8 bases from V and 4 bases from J, the junction contained 11 bases not matched to a gene.

This clonotype has ten or more counts. The gene calls are TRBV4-2 and TRBJ2-7, with D perhaps matching TRBD2 (5 bases). V lost 0 bases, J lost 0 bases, and 9 bases lay in between. The CDR3 has 15 residues. Germline lookup yields CDR1 LGHNA and CDR2 YNFKEQ. The DNA of the CDR3 is TGTGCCAGCAGCCAAGAGGCTAGCAGCTCCTACGAGCAGTACTTC. Its translation: CASSQEASSSYEQYF.

This clonotype was counted at least ten times. The chain recombines TRBV7-9 with TRBJ2-7; D might be TRBD2 (5 bases). CDR1 is SEHNR and CDR2 is FQNEAQ in the germline V gene (reference sequence). This CDR3 contains 13 residues. Deletions cut 5 bases from V and 3 bases from J, with 11 bases between. In DNA form, the CDR3 reads TGTGCCAGCAGCGACGGGGTTGGCTACGAGCAGTACTTC. This sequence encodes CASSDGVGYEQYF.

Ten or more counts support this clonotype. The chain is built from TRBV12-3 or TRBV12-4 and TRBJ1-1; D gene ambiguous. Trimming left V 2 bases short and J 1 base short, with 11 bases between. The CDR3 runs 15 residues. This CDR3 is CASSLISAANTEAFF. The CDR3 region has the DNA TGTGCCAGCAGTTTAATCTCCGCTGCGAACACTGAAGCTTTCTTT.

This clonotype was found many times. The chain has TRBV6-5 and TRBJ2-1; 7 bases map to TRBD2. The CDR3 spans 13 residues. Germline V gives CDR1 MNHEY, CDR2 SVGAGI. With V trimmed by 8 bases and J by 5 bases, 6 bases remained unmatched. CDR3 sequence reads: CASLIGGDNEQFF. CDR3 DNA: TGTGCCAGCTTAATTGGGGGGGACAATGAGCAGTTCTTC.

This clonotype was seen a handful of times. The DNA of the CDR3 is TGTGCCAGCAGCTTAGAAATCGCGATGGGGCCTAACTATGGCTACACCTTC. This encodes CASSLEIAMGPNYGYTF. The J gene is TRBJ1-2, the V gene TRBV7-8, with a weak D call TRBD1 (5 bases). Germline CDR1 reads SGHVS; CDR2 reads FQNEAQ. The CDR3 length is 17 residues. V gave up 1 base and J gave up 0 bases, with 15 bases separating them.

In this sample, this clonotype turned up many times. The chain is built from TRBV4-3 and TRBJ2-3; D possibly uses TRBD1 or TRBD2 (7 bases each). V was pared by 5 bases and J by 2 bases, with 14 bases between. Per germline, CDR1 LGHNA and CDR2 YSLEER. The CDR3 length is 15 residues. CDR3 sequence reads: CASSREGAPTDTQYF. DNA of the CDR3: TGCGCCAGCAGCAGGGAGGGGGCCCCCACAGATACGCAGTATTTT.

This clonotype has at least ten counts. The genes are TRBV6-2 or TRBV6-3 and TRBJ2-7; 8 bases line up with TRBD1. J gave up 3 bases and V 0 bases, and 10 bases lay outside the gene matches. CDR3 size: 17 residues. CDR1 is MNHEY and CDR2 is SVGEGT in the germline V gene. CDR3 DNA: TGTGCCAGCAGTTACTCTTTTGAGACAGGGGATGTCTACGAGCAGTACTTC. This gives the protein CASSYSFETGDVYEQYF.

This clonotype was observed a handful of times. The chain couples TRBV11-3 to TRBJ1-5; D uncertain. Germline lookup yields CDR1 SGHNT and CDR2 YENEEA. Deletions cut 9 bases from V and 0 bases from J, with 9 bases between. The length of the CDR3 is 13 residues. CDR3 in amino acids: CARTLYSNQPQHF. CDR3 sequence (DNA): TGTGCCAGGACCCTCTATAGCAATCAGCCCCAGCATTTT.